Described below is a single T cell receptor beta chain sequence and its context. Its antigen remains unknown. Time point reported: patch test 2, 6 weeks after DPC sensitization. Treatment meaning: therapeutic diphenylcyclopropenone sensitization with weekly scalp DPC. This sample was included in a study of human T cells and chemical hapten exposure. TCRdb re-called the RACE reads with MiXCR, one entry per CDR3 protein. The sample holds about 140,000 distinct CDR3 sequences, roughly 10% seen once. Study observations and caveats: High-frequency TCRs, those above 1 in 1000, stayed the same after DPC sensitization. Patch test scores rose with PT1 expanded TCR counts, a positive correlation.

Germline assignment: CDR1 LNHDA and CDR2 SQIVND (reference sequence). V lost 8 bases to trimming and J lost 4 bases, with 8 bases between them. The CDR3 has 11 residues. The genes are TRBV19 and TRBJ1-1; D perhaps matches TRBD1 (6 bases). The sequence derives from a woman aged 50 to 60 with alopecia areata. Some clones in this sample may be carry-over from other donors' samples. This material consisted of whole blood, taken in connection with sensitization to the hapten diphenylcyclopropenone (DPC). The CDR3 loop is CASQGSTEAFF. The CDR3 DNA sequence: TGTGCCAGTCAGGGGAGCACTGAAGCTTTCTTT.